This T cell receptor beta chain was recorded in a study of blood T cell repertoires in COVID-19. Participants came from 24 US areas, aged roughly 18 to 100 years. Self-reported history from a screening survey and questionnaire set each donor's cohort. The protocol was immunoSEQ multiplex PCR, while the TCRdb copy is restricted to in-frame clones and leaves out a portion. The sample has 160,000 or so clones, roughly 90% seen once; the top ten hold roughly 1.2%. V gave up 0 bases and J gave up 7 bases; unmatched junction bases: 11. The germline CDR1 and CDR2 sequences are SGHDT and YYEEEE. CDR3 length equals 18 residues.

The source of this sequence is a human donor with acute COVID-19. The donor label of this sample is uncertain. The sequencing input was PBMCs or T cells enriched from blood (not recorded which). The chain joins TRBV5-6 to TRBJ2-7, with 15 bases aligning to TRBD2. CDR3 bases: TGTGCCAGCAGCTTGGCCGGGACTAGCGGGGGGCCCAGGGGAGAGCAGTACTTC. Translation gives CASSLAGTSGGPRGEQYF.